The sequence of this T cell receptor (beta chain) was determined in a study of CD8 T cells in Susac syndrome. Random hexamers were used to reverse transcribe an amount of roughly 0.45 to 1 ug RNA. A multiplex approach, immunoSEQ multiplex PCR, amplified TCR beta CDR3 across 54 Vbeta and 13 Jbeta. MiXCR was run by TCRdb on the immunoSEQ multiplex PCR reads, yielding one entry per CDR3 protein. Among 200,000 to 300,000 distinct CDR3 sequences listed, over 85% were seen once. The germline V gene has CDR1 MNHNY and CDR2 SVGAGI (reference sequence). The CDR3 length is 15 residues. V dropped 2 bases and J dropped 4; count of bases not matched to a gene: 5.

The gene calls are TRBV6-6 and TRBJ1-3; 7 positions agree with TRBD1. Sequencing was performed on CD4+ T cells from PBMCs. This clonotype was sampled from a human donor with multiple sclerosis. The CDR3 region is CASSYPTGDGNTIYF. The CDR3 DNA reads as TGTGCCAGCAGTTACCCCACAGGGGACGGAAACACCATATATTTT.